The present T cell receptor (beta chain) was sequenced within a study of shared clonotypes between healthy human individuals. Donors included only healthy HIV-negative adults lacking recent acute infections or vaccinations. A CD45RA+ naive subset and a CD45RA-negative memory subset were split from CD4+ cells. The authors ran the assay at deep level. Clones were sequenced by immunoSEQ multiplex PCR, and TCRdb holds only the in-frame ones, with some missing. The sample includes roughly 1,600,000 clones, around 98.5% of them seen just once. Looked up from germline, CDR1 is ENHRY and CDR2 is SYGVKD. Trimming removed 6 bases at V and 9 bases at J, with 15 bases between. This CDR3 contains 13 residues.

The sample taken for sequencing was naive CD4+ T cells sorted from blood. As to subset: CD45RA+ positively selected. The rearrangement links TRBV10-3 to TRBJ2-1; D possibly corresponds to TRBD1 (7 bases). This clonotype was sampled from a young man in good health. CDR3 sequence (DNA): TGTGCCATCAGCGGAGGGGGCTTCAGTGAGCAGTTCTTC. This gives the protein CAISGGGFSEQFF.